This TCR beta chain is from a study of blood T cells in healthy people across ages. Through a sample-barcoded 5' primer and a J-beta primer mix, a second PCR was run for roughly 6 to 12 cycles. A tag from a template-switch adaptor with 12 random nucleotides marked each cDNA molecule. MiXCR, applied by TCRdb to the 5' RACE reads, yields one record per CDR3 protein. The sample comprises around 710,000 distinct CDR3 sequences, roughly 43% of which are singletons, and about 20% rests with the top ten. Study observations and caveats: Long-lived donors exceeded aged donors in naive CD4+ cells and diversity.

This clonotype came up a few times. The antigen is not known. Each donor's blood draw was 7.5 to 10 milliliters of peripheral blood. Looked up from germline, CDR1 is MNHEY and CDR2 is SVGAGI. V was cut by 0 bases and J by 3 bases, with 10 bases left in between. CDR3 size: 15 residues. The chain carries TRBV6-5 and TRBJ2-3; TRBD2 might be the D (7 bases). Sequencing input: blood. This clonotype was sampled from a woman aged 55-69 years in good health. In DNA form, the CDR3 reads TGTGCCAGCAGTTACTCGGGGGGGCGGACAGATACGCAGTATTTT. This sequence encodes CASSYSGGRTDTQYF.